This passage covers 5 T cell receptor beta chains from one sample sequenced in a study of cytomegalovirus exposure and HLA in healthy donors (dated by TCRdb to 2016 to 2017). The method behind the library was the immunoSEQ multiplex PCR assay. The multiplex PCR relied on a mix of 60 forward primers for TCR Vbeta segments and 13 reverse primers for TCR Jbeta segments. TCRdb provides this immuneACCESS table in a form limited to in-frame rearrangements. Some clones are lacking; in checked studies, under half of them reflect an unresolved V gene, and why the rest are absent is not known. The sample data list 100,000 to 150,000 clones, and 75% to 90% of these were observed just once. 1.5% of the sample is in the top ten clones. Sequencing input: PBMCs. These receptors were taken from a man aged 35-49 years in good health and CMV-seronegative.

In regard to this clone: The junction departs from the called germline gene at one end, perhaps through a read error. The genes are TRBV7-6 and TRBJ2-7; D not resolved. Germline assignment: CDR1 SGHVS and CDR2 FNYEAQ. The CDR3 spans 8 residues. Written as DNA, the CDR3 is TGTGCCAGCAGCTTATACAGCTTC. It codes for CASSLYSF.

The chain couples TRBV6-5 to TRBJ2-1, with D possibly matching TRBD2 (6 bases). The CDR3 spans 16 residues. The V gene lost 4 bases and the J gene lost 8 bases, with 21 bases spanning the gap. Germline V gene sequence: CDR1 MNHEY, CDR2 SVGAGI. The CDR3 DNA is TGTGCCAGCAGTTCCCCCTCGAGGGCGGGGTGGGATGAGCAGTTCTTC. Its translation: CASSSPSRAGWDEQFF.

The chain couples TRBV11-3 to TRBJ2-5; TRBD2 matches 12 bases. The DNA end is a closer match to TRBJ2-7, so the J assignment may be wrong. This CDR3 region has 15 residues. CDR1 and CDR2 (germline): SGHNT, YENEEA. The CDR3 is CASSLLAGGPYEQYF. The CDR3 DNA reads TGTGCCAGCAGCCTTCTAGCGGGGGGGCCCTACGAGCAGTACTTC.

The chain is built from TRBV7-2 and TRBJ2-1; D may be TRBD1 (5 bases). The V end was cut by 5 bases, the J end by 0 bases, with 11 bases between. This CDR3 contains 15 residues. Germline V gene sequence: CDR1 SGHTA, CDR2 FQGNSA. The CDR3 coding sequence is TGTGCCAGCAGCCAGGCAGGGTTCTCCTACAATGAGCAGTTCTTC. This gives the protein CASSQAGFSYNEQFF.

The chain carries TRBV10-3 and TRBJ1-5; 8 bases are shared with TRBD1. CDR3 length: 14 amino acids. The ends lost 11 bases at V and 5 bases at J; junction bases unmatched: 11. CDR1 ENHRY and CDR2 SYGVKD come from the germline V gene. CDR3 residues: CASKNQGADQPQHF. The CDR3 coding sequence is TGTGCCTCCAAAAACCAGGGGGCAGATCAGCCCCAGCATTTT.